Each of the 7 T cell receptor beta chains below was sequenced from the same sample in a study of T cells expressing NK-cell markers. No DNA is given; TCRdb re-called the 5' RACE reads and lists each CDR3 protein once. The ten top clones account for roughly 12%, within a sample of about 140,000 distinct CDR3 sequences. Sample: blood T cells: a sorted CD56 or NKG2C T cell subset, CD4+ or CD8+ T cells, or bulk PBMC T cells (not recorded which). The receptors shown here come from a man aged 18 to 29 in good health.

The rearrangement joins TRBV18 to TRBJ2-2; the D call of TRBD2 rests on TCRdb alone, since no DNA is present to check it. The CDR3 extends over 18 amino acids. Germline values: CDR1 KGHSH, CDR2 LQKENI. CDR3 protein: CASSPWGTSGNRAGELFF.

The CDR3 sequence: CASSESSGRDYEQYF. This chain joins TRBV6-1 and TRBJ2-7; the D call from TCRdb, TRBD1, cannot be confirmed without DNA. Germline V gene sequence: CDR1 MNHNS, CDR2 SASEGT. The CDR3 consists of 15 residues.

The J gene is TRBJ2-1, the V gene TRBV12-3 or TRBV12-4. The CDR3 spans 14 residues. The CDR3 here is CASSFGVSYNEQFF.

CDR3: CASSWDSLQETQYF. V is TRBV7-9 and J is TRBJ2-5; TCRdb selects TRBD1, and the lack of DNA leaves this call unchecked. Germline V lookup: CDR1 SEHNR, CDR2 FQNEAQ (reference sequence). CDR3 length: 14 residues. The full variable domain, completed using reference TRBV7-9 and TRBJ2-5, is DTGVSQNPRHKITKRGQNVTFRCDPISEHNRLYWYRQTLGQGPEFLTYFQNEAQLEKSRLLSDRFSAERPKGSFSTLEIQRTEQGDSAMYLCASSWDSLQETQYFGPGTRLLVL.

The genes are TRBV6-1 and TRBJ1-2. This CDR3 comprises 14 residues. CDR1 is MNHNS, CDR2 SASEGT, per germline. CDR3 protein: CASKTHSLNYGYTF.

The CDR3 loop is CASRGSGRTDTQYF. J is TRBJ2-3 and V is TRBV12-3 or TRBV12-4; TCRdb names TRBD2, which stays unverified in the absence of DNA. The CDR3 contains 14 residues.

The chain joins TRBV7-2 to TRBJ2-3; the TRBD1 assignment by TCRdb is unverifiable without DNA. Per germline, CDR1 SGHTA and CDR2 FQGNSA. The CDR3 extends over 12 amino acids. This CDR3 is CASSPGGGLKYF.